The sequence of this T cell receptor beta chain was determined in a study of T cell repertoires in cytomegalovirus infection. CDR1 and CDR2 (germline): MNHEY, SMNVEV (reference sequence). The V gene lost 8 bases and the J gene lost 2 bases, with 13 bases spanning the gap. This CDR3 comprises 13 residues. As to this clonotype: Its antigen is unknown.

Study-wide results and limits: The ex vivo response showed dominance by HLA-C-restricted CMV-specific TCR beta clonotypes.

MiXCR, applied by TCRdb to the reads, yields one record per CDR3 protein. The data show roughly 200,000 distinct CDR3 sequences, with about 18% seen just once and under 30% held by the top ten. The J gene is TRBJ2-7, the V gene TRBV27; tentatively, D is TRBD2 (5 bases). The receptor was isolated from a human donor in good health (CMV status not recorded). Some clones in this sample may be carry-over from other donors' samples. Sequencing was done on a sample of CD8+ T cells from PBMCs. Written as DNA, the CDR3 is TGTGCCAGCCGTCGTGGGAGAACCTACGAGCAGTACTTC. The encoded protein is CASRRGRTYEQYF.